The clone carrying this T cell receptor beta chain has a handful of counts. The sample originates from a study of T cells after yellow fever vaccination. Looked up from germline, CDR1 is SGHTA and CDR2 is FQGNSA. Trimming shortened V by 5 bases and J by 4 bases, and 15 bases separated the two germline ends. CDR3 length: 14 residues. A universal primer site and UMIs were added as TCR cDNA was made by 5'RACE template switching. TCRdb independently ran MiXCR on the 5' RACE reads; one entry per CDR3 protein. The repertoire holds 250,000 to 300,000 distinct CDR3 sequences, with under 9% as singletons. The sample here was CD4+ T cells sorted from PBMCs, taken 5 days after the yellow fever booster vaccination. J is TRBJ2-7 and V is TRBV7-2, with a possible D match to TRBD1 (5 bases). The clonotype comes from a man between 18 and 35 years old who received the YFV17D yellow fever vaccine. CDR3 coding DNA: TGTGCCAGCAGCCTGCAGGGTAGTGAATACGAGCAGTACTTC. This gives the protein CASSLQGSEYEQYF.